A single sample is the source of the 17 T cell receptor beta chains below, sequenced in a study of blood T cell repertoires in COVID-19. Assay used: immunoSEQ multiplex PCR; TCRdb lists only in-frame clones, some missing. Among around 60,000 clones listed, around 77% were seen once. Material: peripheral blood. All receptors derive from a woman in her sixties or seventies with COVID-19, enrolled during active disease.

Concerning this clone: Mismatch with germline at one junction end may stem from a read error. V gene TRBV4-2 combines with J gene TRBJ1-6, with D unresolved. The CDR3 is 14 residues long. Looked up from germline, CDR1 is LGHNA and CDR2 is YNFKEQ. The CDR3, as DNA: TGTGCCAGCAGCCAAGCCCCCCCGGACTCAGACATGCGGTTT. Its protein product is CASSQAPPDSDMRF.

The chain carries TRBV7-8 and TRBJ1-2; D remains unclear. The CDR3 runs to 18 residues. Trimming stripped 3 bases from V and 1 base from J, with 21 bases between. Per the germline V gene, CDR1 is SGHVS and CDR2 is FQNEAQ. CDR3 DNA: TGTGCCAGCAGCTTCGCGGCCACTGCGGGATCCTTTAACTATGGCTACACCTTC. Amino acids: CASSFAATAGSFNYGYTF.

The rearrangement links TRBV7-9 to TRBJ2-2; D is undetermined. Per germline, CDR1 SEHNR and CDR2 FQNEAQ (reference sequence). The CDR3 covers 15 residues. V dropped 1 base and J dropped 7 bases, with 13 bases sitting between them. This chain's CDR3 is CASSLEWSTHGELFF. CDR3 nucleotide sequence: TGTGCCAGCAGCTTAGAATGGTCGACTCACGGGGAGCTGTTTTTT.

V is TRBV5-5 and J is TRBJ2-2; 7 positions match TRBD1. The CDR3 is 16 residues long. Losses at the gene ends were 2 bases for V and 3 bases for J; bases not matched to a gene: 7. Germline V gives CDR1 SGHKS, CDR2 YYEKEE (reference sequence). CDR3 region: CASSLGQDRYTGELFF. CDR3 coding DNA: TGTGCCAGCAGCTTAGGACAGGATCGGTACACCGGGGAGCTGTTTTTT.

This clone has just one count. The J gene is TRBJ1-1, the V gene TRBV7-8, with D unclear. In germline, CDR1 is SGHVS, CDR2 FQNEAQ. The V gene lost 2 bases and the J gene lost 1 base, with 8 bases spanning the gap. The CDR3 spans 14 residues. CDR3 bases: TGTGCCAGCAGCTTAAAGTCGGGGAACACTGAAGCTTTCTTT. This codes for CASSLKSGNTEAFF.

V is TRBV4-2 and J is TRBJ2-2, with D perhaps matching TRBD1 (6 bases). Germline CDR1 and CDR2: LGHNA and YNFKEQ. The CDR3 runs 18 residues. Trimming took off 3 bases at V and 6 bases at J, with 23 bases between the two ends. The CDR3 is CASSHLEGVLARAGELFF. In nucleotides, the CDR3 is TGTGCCAGCAGCCACCTAGAGGGGGTCCTAGCAAGGGCCGGGGAGCTGTTTTTT.

Ten or more counts support this clone. This chain connects TRBV14 to TRBJ1-4; 8 bases are a match to TRBD1. Germline CDR1 reads SGHDN; CDR2 reads FVKESK. The CDR3 contains 14 residues. With V trimmed by 5 bases and J by 7 bases, 6 bases remained unmatched. The CDR3 DNA reads TGTGCCAGCAGCGGACAGGGATTCGGTGAAAAACTGTTTTTT. Its protein product is CASSGQGFGEKLFF.

The chain has TRBV6-6 and TRBJ2-5, with 11 bases aligning to TRBD2. Germline values: CDR1 MNHNY, CDR2 SVGAGI (reference sequence). Trimming took 5 bases from V and 5 from J; bases not matched to a gene: 7. The CDR3 is 15 residues long. CDR3 coding DNA: TGTGCCAGCAGTGGTACTAGCGGGGGAGGGGAGACCCAGTACTTC. Translation: CASSGTSGGGETQYF.

This chain joins TRBV18 and TRBJ1-5; the match to TRBD1 covers 9 bases. The germline V gene encodes CDR1 KGHSH and CDR2 LQKENI. This CDR3 spans 13 amino acids. V was pared by 6 bases and J by 9 bases, with 6 bases of the junction left unmatched. CDR3 region: CASSGDREAPQHF. In DNA, the CDR3 is TGTGCCAGCTCCGGGGACAGGGAGGCGCCCCAGCATTTT.

The CDR3 DNA reads TGTGCCAGCAGCAAGGGACTAACCTACGAGCAGTACTTC. It encodes CASSKGLTYEQYF. V usage is TRBV5-6 and J usage is TRBJ2-7; TRBD2 matches 7 bases. Germline CDR1 SGHDT, CDR2 YYEEEE. V was clipped by 4 bases and J by 2 bases; unmatched bases: 3. The CDR3 has 13 amino acids.

The chain has TRBV28 and TRBJ1-4, with D perhaps TRBD1 (5 bases). V lost 6 bases and J 6 bases, leaving 14 bases between the germline ends. The length of the CDR3 is 14 residues. Germline V gene data show CDR1 as MDHEN and CDR2 as SYDVKM. This CDR3 is CASRAWRGDEKLFF. The CDR3 DNA reads TGTGCCAGCAGAGCCTGGAGGGGTGATGAAAAACTGTTTTTT.

This clone appeared many times. The V and J genes are TRBV10-3 and TRBJ2-6; no firm D call. This CDR3 is 14 amino acids long. The germline gives CDR1 ENHRY, CDR2 SYGVKD. V lost 3 bases to trimming and J lost 0 bases, with 3 bases between them. The CDR3 here is CAISDSSGANVLTF. The DNA for the CDR3 is TGTGCCATCAGTGACAGCTCTGGGGCCAACGTCCTGACTTTC.

CDR3: CSVFTGGNQPQHF. The CDR3 DNA is TGCAGCGTTTTTACAGGGGGCAATCAGCCCCAGCATTTT. J is TRBJ1-5 and V is TRBV29-1; 7 positions agree with TRBD1. The CDR3 runs 13 residues. The V gene end was trimmed by 5 bases and the J gene end by 2 bases; junction bases not matched to a gene: 3. CDR1 is SQVTM and CDR2 is ANQGSEA in the germline V gene.

The J gene is TRBJ1-2, the V gene TRBV19; D ambiguous. V shed 1 base and J shed 5 bases, with 8 bases lying between them. Germline V gene lookup returns CDR1 LNHDA and CDR2 SQIVND (reference sequence). This CDR3 comprises 13 residues. The CDR3 DNA follows: TGTGCCAGTAGTATAGTGGAGTCGTATGGCTACACCTTC. Translating gives CASSIVESYGYTF.

This chain joins TRBV7-2 and TRBJ1-4, with D perhaps matching TRBD1 (6 bases). Germline CDR1 SGHTA, CDR2 FQGNSA. The CDR3 contains 14 residues. V was pared by 5 bases and J by 5 bases, with 12 bases between. In DNA form, the CDR3 reads TGTGCCAGCAGCCTCGGACAGATGAATGAAAAACTGTTTTTT. Translated: CASSLGQMNEKLFF. The entire variable domain, with the rest obtained from reference TRBV7-2 and TRBJ1-4, is as follows: GAGVSQSPSNKVTEKGKDVELRCDPISGHTALYWYRQSLGQGLEFLIYFQGNSAPDKSGLPSDRFSAERTGGSVSTLTIQRTQQEDSAVYLCASSLGQMNEKLFFGSGTQLSVL.

This clone has just a few counts. The chain is built from TRBV2 and TRBJ2-7; 12 positions agree with TRBD2. The CDR3 is 15 residues long. V shed 1 base, J shed 2 bases, and the junction held 0 bases outside the gene matches. Germline CDR1 is SNHLY and CDR2 is FYNNEI. The CDR3 coding sequence is TGTGCCAGCAGTGAAGGGACTAGCGGGGCCTACGAGCAGTACGTC. This gives the protein CASSEGTSGAYEQYV.

This clone was counted between two and nine times. This sequence joins TRBV7-9 and TRBJ1-2; TRBD1 agrees at 9 bases. Germline V lookup: CDR1 SEHNR, CDR2 FQNEAQ (reference sequence). CDR3 length: 13 residues. V trimming: 5 bases; J trimming: 5 bases; junction bases outside the gene matches: 3. The CDR3 nucleotides read TGTGCCAGCAGCCCAGGGACAGGGTATGGCTACACCTTC. Translating it yields CASSPGTGYGYTF.